The 26 T cell receptor beta chains presented below share a single source sample, sequenced in a study of Graves' ophthalmopathy and Graves' hyperthyroidism (dated by TCRdb to the late 2010s). Reads for this sample came from an Illumina HiSeq 2000. For repertoire sequencing, the TCR beta CDR3 regions were amplified from RNA transcripts. HTBI primers and the Qiagen OneStep RT-PCR kit were used in a first-round RT-PCR, which was followed by a second-round multiplex PCR, size selection and purification. TCRdb reprocessed the public reads (quality trimming at Q25 with fastp, clone calling with MiXCR) and kept in-frame beta chains. Each entry is one CDR3 protein sequence, shown with its most common DNA and genes. The sample table contains 200,000 to 250,000 distinct CDR3 sequences; only one count was recorded for about 32% of them. The top ten clones comprise over 7.5% of the sample. The sequenced sample consisted of peripheral blood. All receptors derive from a man over 45 with Graves' ophthalmopathy. Donor details come from another sample of the same person, matched by shared clones.

The sample holds many counts of this clonotype. J is TRBJ2-7 and V is TRBV12-3 or TRBV12-4; TRBD1 or TRBD2 may be the D gene (5 bases each). Trimming stripped 5 bases from V and 6 bases from J, with 17 bases between. CDR3 length: 14 amino acids. CDR3 bases: TGTGCCAGCAGTCCTGGAATGGCTGGGGGCGAGCAGTACTTC. It translates to CASSPGMAGGEQYF.

The rearrangement links TRBV6-1 to TRBJ2-5; possibly TRBD2 for D (6 bases). V dropped 1 base and J dropped 6 bases, with 12 bases sitting between them. This CDR3 contains 14 residues. Germline CDR1 MNHNS, CDR2 SASEGT. DNA of the CDR3: TGTGCCAGCAGTGAAGAAGTCCGCGGGAAGACCCAGTACTTC. Translating gives CASSEEVRGKTQYF.

This clonotype was seen at least ten times. Compared with germline, one end of the junction differs, possibly owing to a read error. The CDR3 region has the DNA TGTGCCTGGACCCAGGGGCGGTCAGTGCACTTC. Its protein product is CAWTQGRSVHF. The rearrangement uses TRBV30 and TRBJ2-4; TRBD1 might be the D (6 bases). Germline V CDR1 and CDR2: GTSNPN, SVGIG (reference sequence). The CDR3 runs 11 residues.

This clonotype has ten or more counts. V and J are TRBV4-2 and TRBJ2-1; 8 nucleotides agree with TRBD2. Germline V lookup: CDR1 LGHNA, CDR2 YNFKEQ. The CDR3 sequence is 15 residues long. J was trimmed by 4 bases and V by 5 bases; bases with no gene match: 7. This CDR3 reads CASSKAGAGYNEQFF. The CDR3 nucleotides read TGTGCCAGCAGCAAAGCGGGAGCGGGGTACAATGAGCAGTTCTTC.

This clonotype has only a few counts. This sequence joins TRBV6-4 and TRBJ1-5; 7 positions match TRBD1. CDR1 MRHNA and CDR2 SNTAGT come from the germline V gene. The CDR3 sequence is 17 residues long. Trimming cost V 2 bases and J 0 bases; bases outside gene matches: 7. The CDR3 coding sequence is TGTGCCAGCAGTGACACCGGGACAGCCTATAGCAATCAGCCCCAGCATTTT. Translation: CASSDTGTAYSNQPQHF.

This clonotype came up many times. Just one base apart from a much larger clone, this may be a read error. The V call is TRBV5-1, the J call TRBJ1-1; no definite D call. CDR1 is SGHRS, CDR2 YFSETQ, per germline. CDR3 length equals 14 residues. The CDR3 sequence: CANSLEAGNTEAFF. For the CDR3, the DNA is TGCGCCAACAGCTTGGAGGCAGGGAACACTGAAGCTTTCTTT.

V gene TRBV12-5 combines with J gene TRBJ1-1; D might be TRBD1 (6 bases). The CDR3 contains 15 residues. The germline gives CDR1 LGHNT, CDR2 FRNRAP. Deletions cut 2 bases from V and 6 bases from J, with 16 bases between. For the CDR3, the DNA is TGTGCTAGTGGTTTGCCCGAACAGGGATTCTCTGAAGCTTTCTTT. This sequence encodes CASGLPEQGFSEAFF.

This chain links TRBV6-2 or TRBV6-3 with TRBJ1-5; possible D gene TRBD1, 5 bases. There are 13 residues in the CDR3. With 6 bases removed from V and 3 bases from J, the gap between germline ends came to 9 bases. In germline, CDR1 is MNHEY, CDR2 SVGEGT. The CDR3, as DNA: TGTGCCAGCAGCTGGACAAACAATCAGCCCCAGCATTTT. It specifies CASSWTNNQPQHF.

The chain uses TRBV12-3 or TRBV12-4 and TRBJ2-5, with a weak D call TRBD2 (7 bases). The CDR3 contains 15 residues. The germline V and J ends were trimmed by 6 bases and 2 bases, with 16 bases remaining between them. The CDR3 DNA sequence: TGTGCCAGCAGCAAAACAGGGAGGGGACAAGAGACCCAGTACTTC. As protein: CASSKTGRGQETQYF.

Ten or more counts support this clonotype. V usage is TRBV5-1 and J usage is TRBJ2-6; D tentatively reads TRBD1 or TRBD2 (5 bases each). This CDR3 has 17 residues. Deletions cut 4 bases from V and 4 bases from J, with 18 bases between. The germline V gene encodes CDR1 SGHRS and CDR2 YFSETQ. The CDR3 DNA follows: TGCGCCAGCAGCCCGGGACCGTACTTAGGAGGGGCCAACGTCCTGACTTTC. It encodes CASSPGPYLGGANVLTF.

This clonotype has only a few counts. The chain couples TRBV7-2 to TRBJ1-2; D not certain. The CDR3 runs to 13 residues. The germline V and J ends were trimmed by 1 base and 8 bases, with 11 bases remaining between them. Germline CDR1 reads SGHTA; CDR2 reads FQGNSA. CDR3 DNA: TGTGCCAGCAGCTTAGAAAGGGTTGGAGGCTACACCTTC. Translating gives CASSLERVGGYTF.

This chain connects TRBV12-3 or TRBV12-4 to TRBJ2-1; 7 bases line up with TRBD1. The J segment lost 4 bases and the V segment lost 5 bases, leaving 5 bases of the junction unmatched. The length of the CDR3 is 14 residues. The CDR3 protein is CASSPGQSYNEQFF. The CDR3 DNA sequence: TGTGCCAGCAGTCCGGGACAGTCATACAATGAGCAGTTCTTC.

In its sample, this clonotype was seen many times. The chain recombines TRBV27 with TRBJ2-5; D perhaps matches TRBD2 (5 bases). V was clipped by 0 bases and J by 5 bases, with 7 bases between them. The CDR3 is 13 amino acids. Germline V gene data show CDR1 as MNHEY and CDR2 as SMNVEV (reference sequence). The CDR3 region is CASSLSRVETQYF. DNA for the CDR3: TGTGCCAGCAGTTTATCGAGGGTTGAGACCCAGTACTTC.

In its sample, this clonotype was seen a few times. The chain employs TRBV6-2 or TRBV6-3 and TRBJ2-5, with D possibly matching TRBD2 (5 bases). There are 16 residues in the CDR3. Trimming stripped 6 bases from V and 5 bases from J, with 22 bases between. In germline, CDR1 is MNHEY, CDR2 SVGEGT. CDR3 sequence reads: CASRSRGYGTSETQYF. CDR3 nucleotides: TGTGCCAGCAGATCCCGAGGGTACGGTACAAGCGAGACCCAGTACTTC.

V gene TRBV10-3 combines with J gene TRBJ1-1; D is possibly TRBD1 (5 bases). Germline CDR1 reads ENHRY; CDR2 reads SYGVKD. CDR3 size: 12 residues. V lost 6 bases and J lost 5, with 10 bases in between. CDR3 loop: CAISRQKTEAFF. The CDR3 DNA follows: TGTGCCATCAGCAGACAGAAAACTGAAGCTTTCTTT.

This clonotype was counted ten times or more. The J gene is TRBJ2-7, the V gene TRBV28; 7 nucleotides align to TRBD2. The CDR3 spans 16 residues. With V trimmed by 6 bases and J by 2 bases, 13 bases remained unmatched. The germline CDR1 and CDR2 sequences are MDHEN and SYDVKM. The CDR3 sequence: CASSPGAGEGAYEQYF. The CDR3 coding sequence is TGTGCCAGCAGCCCCGGGGCGGGGGAGGGCGCCTACGAGCAGTACTTC.

This clonotype showed up many times. The V call is TRBV6-5, the J call TRBJ2-5, with D possibly matching TRBD1 (5 bases). Trimming removed 6 bases from V and 5 bases from J, with 13 bases in between. Germline V gene lookup returns CDR1 MNHEY and CDR2 SVGAGI. This CDR3 has 13 amino acids. The CDR3 sequence is CASRFQGGETQYF. CDR3 DNA sequence: TGTGCCAGCAGGTTTCAGGGTGGGGAGACCCAGTACTTC.

This clonotype was observed at least ten times. V usage is TRBV20-1 and J usage is TRBJ1-5; D gene ambiguous. The length of the CDR3 is 13 residues. V was shortened by 3 bases and J by 4 bases, with 10 bases between the two germline ends. Looked up from germline, CDR1 is DFQATT and CDR2 is SNEGSKA (reference sequence). CDR3 sequence: CSASLLRNQPQHF. Here the CDR3 DNA reads TGCAGTGCTAGTTTACTCCGTAATCAGCCCCAGCATTTT.

This clonotype was observed at least ten times. V and J are TRBV7-2 and TRBJ2-5; D is undetermined. CDR3 length: 14 amino acids. The germline V gene has CDR1 SGHTA and CDR2 FQGNSA. V lost 0 bases to trimming and J lost 2 bases, with 7 bases between them. The CDR3 nucleotides read TGTGCCAGCAGCTTAGCCCGGCTGCAAGAGACCCAGTACTTC. Amino acid sequence: CASSLARLQETQYF.

This clonotype was detected ten times or more. A much larger clone lies one base from this, so it may be a read error. CDR3 loop: CASSLQAYEQYF. In nucleotides, the CDR3 is TGTGCCAGCAGTTTACAGGCCTACGAGCAGTACTTC. The rearrangement uses TRBV28 and TRBJ2-7; no reliable D call. The V end was cut by 2 bases, the J end by 2 bases, with 4 bases between. The germline gives CDR1 MDHEN, CDR2 SYDVKM. The length of the CDR3 is 12 residues.

This clonotype was picked up many times. V and J are TRBV11-2 and TRBJ2-7; either TRBD1 or TRBD2 may fit D (5 bases each). The CDR3 length is 15 residues. The V and J ends lost 5 bases and 6 bases respectively, with 20 bases between them. CDR1 and CDR2 (germline): SGHAT, FQNNGV. The CDR3 is CASSRPSSGPLEQYF. Written as DNA, the CDR3 is TGTGCCAGCAGCCGACCCTCCTCGGGGCCCCTCGAGCAGTACTTC.

This chain uses TRBV28 with TRBJ1-5, with 10 bases matching TRBD1. Germline values: CDR1 MDHEN, CDR2 SYDVKM. Losses at the gene ends were 7 bases for V and 4 bases for J; bases not matched to a gene: 7. The CDR3 covers 15 residues. Here the CDR3 DNA reads TGTGCCAGCAATCCGACAGGGGGCAGGAATCAGCCCCAGCATTTT. The encoded protein is CASNPTGGRNQPQHF.

The rearrangement uses TRBV12-3 or TRBV12-4 and TRBJ1-3; 7 nucleotides align to TRBD1. With V trimmed by 0 bases and J by 0 bases, 5 bases remained unmatched. CDR3 size: 17 residues. This chain's CDR3 is CASSLALRGNSGNTIYF. In DNA form, the CDR3 reads TGTGCCAGCAGTTTAGCCCTCAGGGGGAACTCTGGAAACACCATATATTTT.

This clonotype was seen repeatedly, ten times or more. The gene calls are TRBV6-1 and TRBJ1-3, with D perhaps TRBD1 (5 bases). The V end was cut by 7 bases, the J end by 4 bases, with 17 bases between. Germline-derived CDR1 and CDR2 are MNHNS and SASEGT. The CDR3 is 15 residues long. The CDR3 loop reads CASTRTGDYGNTIYF. DNA for the CDR3: TGTGCCAGCACCCGAACGGGGGATTACGGAAACACCATATATTTT.

This clonotype was detected ten times or more. In DNA form, the CDR3 reads TGTGCCAGCAGATATTCCCCTACCCGGGGGCCTACCTACGAGCAGTACTTC. Translating it yields CASRYSPTRGPTYEQYF. V gene TRBV28 combines with J gene TRBJ2-7; D is tentatively TRBD1 or TRBD2 (6 bases each). The germline gives CDR1 MDHEN, CDR2 SYDVKM. V lost 6 bases and J lost 2, with 23 bases in between. The CDR3 length is 17 residues.

This clonotype was observed at least ten times. The V gene is TRBV6-1, the J gene TRBJ2-5, with unresolved D. The V and J ends lost 4 bases and 2 bases respectively, with 14 bases between them. The germline CDR1 and CDR2 sequences are MNHNS and SASEGT. The CDR3 is 15 amino acids. The CDR3 DNA sequence: TGTGCCAGCAGTGCCGCAGGCTATTCACAAGAGACCCAGTACTTC. It encodes CASSAAGYSQETQYF.